These 27 T cell receptor beta chains share one sample of origin, sequenced in a study of T cells in localized non-small cell lung cancer. Clones were sequenced by immunoSEQ multiplex PCR, and TCRdb holds only the in-frame ones, with some missing. This table has about 83,000 clones, around 82% appearing once. Sequenced material: peripheral blood, taken before any cancer treatment. The receptors derive from a female donor aged 60 or older with stage I lung adenocarcinoma.

The V and J genes are TRBV5-8 and TRBJ2-5; D perhaps matches TRBD1 (6 bases). This CDR3 has 11 residues. Between the trimmed V and J ends, which lost 4 bases and 7 bases, there was a span of 8 bases. Germline loops: CDR1 SGHTS, CDR2 YDEGEE. CDR3 loop: CASSKGGTQYF. CDR3 nucleotides: TGTGCCAGCAGCAAAGGGGGGACCCAGTACTTC.

The rearrangement uses TRBV7-3 and TRBJ2-1; D not resolved. Trimming took 1 base from V and 7 from J, leaving 11 bases between them. This CDR3 comprises 14 residues. Germline V gene lookup returns CDR1 SGHTA and CDR2 FQGTGA. CDR3 nucleotides: TGTGCCAGCAGCTTAAATCGGCAGACAAATGAGCAGTTCTTC. This codes for CASSLNRQTNEQFF.

This clone appeared a few times. The rearrangement links TRBV19 to TRBJ2-1, with D uncertain. The CDR3 covers 15 residues. Germline-derived CDR1 and CDR2 are LNHDA and SQIVND (reference sequence). Between the trimmed V and J ends, which lost 3 bases and 6 bases, there was a span of 15 bases. In DNA form, the CDR3 reads TGTGCCAGTAGTATCGGATTGGGTGGGGTCAATGAGCAGTTCTTC. Residues: CASSIGLGGVNEQFF. Full variable domain (rest looked up from reference TRBV19 and TRBJ2-1): DGGITQSPKYLFRKEGQNVTLSCEQNLNHDAMYWYRQDPGQGLRLIYYSQIVNDFQKGDIAEGYSVSREKKESFPLTVTSAQKNPTAFYLCASSIGLGGVNEQFFGPGTRLTVL.

The V and J genes are TRBV5-1 and TRBJ1-1; D might be TRBD1 (5 bases). CDR3 size: 15 residues. Germline V gene sequence: CDR1 SGHRS, CDR2 YFSETQ. Trimming removed 0 bases from V and 0 bases from J, with 9 bases in between. The CDR3 DNA is TGCGCCAGCAGCTTGGTTGGGGCTTTGAACACTGAAGCTTTCTTT. It translates to CASSLVGALNTEAFF.

The V and J genes are TRBV19 and TRBJ2-1; 7 nucleotides agree with TRBD1. The ends lost 5 bases at V and 9 bases at J; junction bases unmatched: 4. From germline, CDR1 is LNHDA and CDR2 SQIVND (reference sequence). The CDR3 has 12 residues. DNA for the CDR3: TGTGCCAGTAGTTCACAGGGGATTGAGCAGTTCTTC. Its protein is CASSSQGIEQFF.

The chain is built from TRBV27 and TRBJ1-5, with D possibly being TRBD1 (5 bases). Germline CDR1 MNHEY, CDR2 SMNVEV (reference sequence). V was pared by 2 bases and J by 7 bases, with 12 bases between. The CDR3 covers 14 residues. This CDR3 is CASSLRGPGQPQHF. CDR3 in DNA: TGTGCCAGCAGTTTAAGGGGCCCGGGGCAGCCCCAGCATTTT.

This clone was seen only once. The V gene is TRBV18, the J gene TRBJ2-1; the match to TRBD2 covers 8 bases. The CDR3 extends over 12 amino acids. Losses at the gene ends were 3 bases for V and 15 bases for J; bases not matched to a gene: 7. Looked up from germline, CDR1 is KGHSH and CDR2 is LQKENI. The CDR3 here is CASSPGGTSRFF. CDR3 nucleotide sequence: TGTGCCAGCTCACCGGGCGGGACTAGTAGGTTCTTC.

The rearrangement uses TRBV30 and TRBJ2-1; no reliable D call. The CDR3 covers 14 residues. V was pared by 0 bases and J by 4 bases, with 10 bases between. The germline V gene has CDR1 GTSNPN and CDR2 SVGIG (reference sequence). The chain's CDR3 is CAWSVGSFYNEQFF. CDR3 DNA sequence: TGTGCCTGGAGTGTGGGGTCTTTTTACAATGAGCAGTTCTTC.

The V gene is TRBV7-9, the J gene TRBJ1-4; D possibly corresponds to TRBD1 (5 bases). V was pared by 8 bases and J by 6 bases, with 10 bases between. Looked up from germline, CDR1 is SEHNR and CDR2 is FQNEAQ (reference sequence). The CDR3 sequence is 12 residues long. CDR3 DNA: TGTGCCAGCGAGGGACTAGATGAAAAACTGTTTTTT. Translated: CASEGLDEKLFF.

This chain connects TRBV19 to TRBJ2-3; the D gene is possibly TRBD1 (6 bases). In germline, CDR1 is LNHDA, CDR2 SQIVND (reference sequence). There are 14 residues in the CDR3. V was pared by 6 bases and J by 2 bases, with 12 bases between. DNA of the CDR3: TGTGCCAGTAGCACGGACAGATTCACAGATACGCAGTATTTT. Translated, it gives CASSTDRFTDTQYF. Together with reference TRBV19 and TRBJ2-3, the CDR3 gives the full variable domain: DGGITQSPKYLFRKEGQNVTLSCEQNLNHDAMYWYRQDPGQGLRLIYYSQIVNDFQKGDIAEGYSVSREKKESFPLTVTSAQKNPTAFYLCASSTDRFTDTQYFGPGTRLTVL.

The chain has TRBV5-1 and TRBJ2-5; perhaps TRBD1 as D (5 bases). Germline-derived CDR1 and CDR2 are SGHRS and YFSETQ. V was clipped by 0 bases and J by 3 bases, with 12 bases between them. CDR3 length equals 15 residues. The CDR3 protein is CASSLGSGREETQYF. For the CDR3, the DNA is TGCGCCAGCAGCTTGGGTTCCGGCAGGGAAGAGACCCAGTACTTC.

This chain joins TRBV13 and TRBJ2-7; the D gene is possibly TRBD1 (5 bases). CDR1 and CDR2 from the germline V gene are PRHDT and FYEKMQ (reference sequence). CDR3 length equals 14 residues. V was trimmed by 3 bases and J by 0 bases, leaving 9 bases between them. This chain's CDR3 is CASSLQGSSYEQYF. DNA of the CDR3: TGTGCCAGCAGCTTGCAGGGAAGCTCCTACGAGCAGTACTTC.

This clone was observed a handful of times. V is TRBV15 and J is TRBJ2-7; D remains ambiguous. CDR1 LNHNV and CDR2 YYDKDF come from the germline V gene (reference sequence). V was cut by 1 base and J by 1 base, with 8 bases left in between. CDR3 length: 14 residues. In DNA form, the CDR3 reads TGTGCCACCAGCAGAGGTCCCGGGTCCTACGAGCAGTACTTC. This translates into CATSRGPGSYEQYF. The full variable domain, with the rest looked up from reference TRBV15 and TRBJ2-7, is DAMVIQNPRYQVTQFGKPVTLSCSQTLNHNVMYWYQQKSSQAPKLLFHYYDKDFNNEADTPDNFQSRRPNTSFCFLDIRSPGLGDTAMYLCATSRGPGSYEQYFGPGTRLTVT.

The chain combines TRBV29-1 with TRBJ2-7; 10 bases map to TRBD2. Losses at the gene ends were 3 bases for V and 2 bases for J; bases not matched to a gene: 13. Germline CDR1 SQVTM, CDR2 ANQGSEA. The CDR3 spans 17 residues. The CDR3 loop is CSVDSPSGSRGTYEQYF. For the CDR3, the DNA is TGCAGCGTTGATAGCCCTAGCGGGAGTCGGGGCACCTACGAGCAGTACTTC.

The rearrangement joins TRBV19 to TRBJ2-7, with D perhaps TRBD1 or TRBD2 (5 bases each). Per the germline V gene, CDR1 is LNHDA and CDR2 is SQIVND (reference sequence). V was pared by 2 bases and J by 5 bases, with 10 bases between. There are 13 residues in the CDR3. CDR3: CASSIFQGDEQYF. The CDR3 DNA sequence: TGTGCCAGTAGTATATTTCAGGGAGACGAGCAGTACTTC.

This clone has just a few counts. V usage is TRBV6-1 and J usage is TRBJ1-6, with TRBD1 as a possible D gene (5 bases). With 4 bases removed from V and 7 bases from J, the gap between germline ends came to 5 bases. CDR3 length equals 12 residues. Germline V gene sequence: CDR1 MNHNS, CDR2 SASEGT. The CDR3 spells CASSAGNSPLHF. The CDR3 nucleotides are TGTGCCAGCAGTGCAGGGAATTCACCCCTCCACTTT.

The genes are TRBV14 and TRBJ2-7; D not resolved. The CDR3 consists of 11 residues. Looked up from germline, CDR1 is SGHDN and CDR2 is FVKESK. The V end was cut by 5 bases, the J end by 6 bases, with 8 bases between. The CDR3 loop is CASSEGGEQYF. CDR3 coding DNA: TGTGCCAGCAGCGAAGGCGGCGAGCAGTACTTC. Filled out from reference TRBV14 and TRBJ2-7, the complete variable domain reads EAGVTQFPSHSVIEKGQTVTLRCDPISGHDNLYWYRRVMGKEIKFLLHFVKESKQDESGMPNNRFLAERTGGTYSTLKVQPAELEDSGVYFCASSEGGEQYFGPGTRLTVT.

J is TRBJ1-1 and V is TRBV5-4; D ambiguous. The CDR3 is made up of 12 amino acids. Germline V gives CDR1 SGHNT, CDR2 YYREEE (reference sequence). Trimming shortened V by 4 bases and J by 11 bases, and 15 bases separated the two germline ends. The CDR3 DNA reads as TGTGCCAGCAGCCTTCAGACCTCGCGGGCTTTCTTT. It yields the protein CASSLQTSRAFF.

V is TRBV7-2 and J is TRBJ1-1, with no clear D. This CDR3 has 13 residues. The germline V and J ends were trimmed by 4 bases and 6 bases, with 12 bases remaining between them. Per germline, CDR1 SGHTA and CDR2 FQGNSA. The chain's CDR3 is CASSYDRRAEAFF. As DNA, the CDR3 is TGTGCCAGCAGCTACGACCGACGGGCTGAAGCTTTCTTT.

J is TRBJ2-5 and V is TRBV2; perhaps TRBD1 as D (6 bases). The length of the CDR3 is 13 residues. Trimming removed 3 bases from V and 5 bases from J, with 10 bases in between. The V gene's germline CDR1 is SNHLY and CDR2 FYNNEI. CDR3 DNA sequence: TGTGCCAGCAGTGAGGGGACATTGGAGACCCAGTACTTC. Amino acids: CASSEGTLETQYF.

The J gene is TRBJ1-2, the V gene TRBV14; D is ambiguous. The CDR3 covers 16 residues. Germline CDR1 reads SGHDN; CDR2 reads FVKESK. The ends were cut back, 0 bases at V and 4 bases at J, with 15 bases in the middle. CDR3 nucleotide sequence: TGTGCCAGCAGCCAAGAGGTTAGGGCCTCCACCTATGGCTACACCTTC. Its translation: CASSQEVRASTYGYTF.

The CDR3 loop reads CASTWGDQPQHF. The CDR3 nucleotides read TGTGCCAGCACCTGGGGGGATCAGCCCCAGCATTTT. The chain carries TRBV7-9 and TRBJ1-5, with D possibly TRBD1 on 5 matching bases. Trimming took off 7 bases at V and 5 bases at J, with 9 bases between the two ends. This CDR3 is built from 12 residues. Germline CDR1 is SEHNR and CDR2 is FQNEAQ (reference sequence).

The chain employs TRBV27 and TRBJ1-2; 7 nucleotides match TRBD1. The CDR3 is made up of 16 amino acids. Germline CDR1 and CDR2: MNHEY and SMNVEV (reference sequence). The V gene end was trimmed by 6 bases and the J gene end by 7 bases; junction bases not matched to a gene: 17. CDR3 DNA: TGTGCCAGCAGCTCGCCGGGGACAGCGGCTCAGGGTGGCTACACCTTC. Translating it yields CASSSPGTAAQGGYTF.

The V and J genes are TRBV7-2 and TRBJ2-7, with D possibly being TRBD1 or TRBD2 (5 bases each). Germline values: CDR1 SGHTA, CDR2 FQGNSA. Trimming took 2 bases from V and 6 from J, leaving 14 bases between them. The CDR3 consists of 14 residues. The CDR3 DNA follows: TGTGCCAGCAGCTTAATAGGGGACGTGGGCGAGCAGTACTTC. The encoded protein is CASSLIGDVGEQYF.

This clone was seen only once. This chain uses TRBV5-4 with TRBJ1-2; 8 nucleotides agree with TRBD1. Germline CDR1 and CDR2: SGHNT and YYREEE (reference sequence). The length of the CDR3 is 13 residues. Unmatched junction bases numbered 9, after V lost 4 bases and J lost 10 bases. The chain's CDR3 is CASSNHDRGDYTF. CDR3 bases: TGTGCCAGCAGCAACCACGACAGGGGAGACTACACCTTC. Variable domain in full (rest from reference TRBV5-4 and TRBJ1-2): ETGVTQSPTHLIKTRGQQVTLRCSSQSGHNTVSWYQQALGQGPQFIFQYYREEENGRGNFPPRFSGLQFPNYSSELNVNALELDDSALYLCASSNHDRGDYTFGSGTRLTVV.

This chain connects TRBV29-1 to TRBJ2-7, with a weak D call TRBD1 (6 bases). CDR3 length: 13 residues. The V gene lost 6 bases and the J gene lost 6 bases, with 18 bases spanning the gap. Germline V gene data show CDR1 as SQVTM and CDR2 as ANQGSEA. The CDR3 region is CSVRSPGTPEQYF. CDR3 nucleotide sequence: TGCAGCGTCCGCAGCCCCGGGACACCCGAGCAGTACTTC.

CDR3 in amino acids: CASSFRGRLRNTEAFF. For the CDR3, the DNA is TGTGCCAGCAGTTTCCGGGGACGTCTAAGGAACACTGAAGCTTTCTTT. The chain carries TRBV27 and TRBJ1-1, with a possible D match to TRBD1 (5 bases). The length of the CDR3 is 16 residues. V was trimmed by 3 bases and J by 1 base, leaving 15 bases between them. Germline V gene lookup returns CDR1 MNHEY and CDR2 SMNVEV (reference sequence).